The 10 T cell receptor beta chains listed next were all sequenced from one sample in a study of T cell responses to AZD1222 COVID-19 vaccine. Sequenced by immunoSEQ multiplex PCR; TCRdb stores in-frame clones only, minus some. The sample holds 45,000 or so clones, less than 95% seen once. The specimen comprised peripheral blood, sampled 28 days after the second AZD1222 dose. These TCRs come from an adult who received the AZD1222 COVID-19 vaccine.

The V gene is TRBV4-3, the J gene TRBJ2-1; no clear D. With 0 bases removed from V and 2 bases from J, the gap between germline ends came to 8 bases. The CDR3 extends over 15 amino acids. Germline assignment: CDR1 LGHNA and CDR2 YSLEER. In DNA, the CDR3 is TGCGCCAGCAGCCAAGAACCCCAACCCTACAATGAGCAGTTCTTC. This gives the protein CASSQEPQPYNEQFF.

V and J are TRBV14 and TRBJ2-5; 11 bases are a match to TRBD2. V lost 4 bases to trimming and J lost 4 bases; unmatched junction nucleotides: 8. Germline CDR1 reads SGHDN; CDR2 reads FVKESK. The CDR3 totals 16 residues. In DNA form, the CDR3 reads TGTGCCAGCAGCCGTAGCGGGGGGGCCAGAGGAGAGACCCAGTACTTC. Its translation is CASSRSGGARGETQYF.

V usage is TRBV30 and J usage is TRBJ1-2; D gene uncertain. Germline CDR1 GTSNPN, CDR2 SVGIG (reference sequence). The CDR3 is 13 residues long. Deletions cut 0 bases from V and 6 bases from J, with 11 bases between. This CDR3 reads CAWSVPLMHGYTF. CDR3 nucleotide sequence: TGTGCCTGGAGTGTACCCCTTATGCATGGCTACACCTTC.

The rearrangement joins TRBV5-1 to TRBJ2-5; no clear D gene. V shed 2 bases and J shed 7 bases, with 12 bases lying between them. The length of the CDR3 is 13 residues. Germline-derived CDR1 and CDR2 are SGHRS and YFSETQ. CDR3 sequence reads: CASSFRSGGTQYF. CDR3 in DNA: TGCGCCAGCAGCTTCCGATCGGGTGGGACCCAGTACTTC.

V gene TRBV7-9 combines with J gene TRBJ1-2, with no clear D. The V gene's germline CDR1 is SEHNR and CDR2 FQNEAQ (reference sequence). The CDR3 is 15 residues long. V dropped 2 bases and J dropped 2 bases, with 12 bases sitting between them. CDR3 in amino acids: CASSLTPTGNYGYTF. The DNA for the CDR3 is TGTGCCAGCAGCTTAACCCCGACGGGAAACTATGGCTACACCTTC.

V is TRBV7-2 and J is TRBJ1-5; D unresolved. V was cut by 0 bases and J by 5 bases, with 8 bases left in between. The CDR3 contains 14 residues. Per germline, CDR1 SGHTA and CDR2 FQGNSA. In DNA, the CDR3 is TGTGCCAGCAGCTTAGCCGGCGTGGATCAGCCCCAGCATTTT. The encoded protein is CASSLAGVDQPQHF.

The chain recombines TRBV5-4 with TRBJ1-2; TRBD1 aligns across 8 bases. The ends lost 5 bases at V and 4 bases at J; junction bases unmatched: 4. The germline V gene has CDR1 SGHNT and CDR2 YYREEE (reference sequence). The CDR3 extends over 13 amino acids. The CDR3 reads CASSADRGYGYTF. Here the CDR3 DNA reads TGTGCCAGCAGTGCCGACAGGGGCTATGGCTACACCTTC.

This clone was seen just once. CDR3 DNA sequence: TGTGCCAGCAGTTCGGATGAGGGAGAGCAGTACTTC. Encoded protein: CASSSDEGEQYF. The rearrangement links TRBV6-2 or TRBV6-3 to TRBJ2-7; perhaps TRBD2 as D (5 bases). CDR1 is MNHEY and CDR2 is SVGEGT in the germline V gene. The CDR3 is 12 amino acids. V gave up 4 bases and J gave up 7 bases, with 11 bases separating them.

The J gene is TRBJ1-1, the V gene TRBV7-9; a weak D match, TRBD1 (5 bases). The CDR3 consists of 14 residues. The V gene lost 5 bases and the J gene lost 5 bases, with 15 bases spanning the gap. Per germline, CDR1 SEHNR and CDR2 FQNEAQ (reference sequence). CDR3 protein: CASSPGRKTTEAFF. The CDR3 nucleotides are TGTGCCAGCAGCCCGGGACGGAAAACAACTGAAGCTTTCTTT.

The chain combines TRBV7-2 with TRBJ2-1; tentatively, D is TRBD2 (6 bases). V shed 6 bases and J shed 0 bases, with 18 bases lying between them. The germline V gene encodes CDR1 SGHTA and CDR2 FQGNSA. This CDR3 region has 17 residues. In DNA, the CDR3 is TGTGCCAGCAGTCTAAGTAGGCTAGCGAGCTCCTACAATGAGCAGTTCTTC. Its protein product is CASSLSRLASSYNEQFF. Drawing the rest from reference TRBV7-2 and TRBJ2-1, the complete variable domain is GAGVSQSPSNKVTEKGKDVELRCDPISGHTALYWYRQSLGQGLEFLIYFQGNSAPDKSGLPSDRFSAERTGGSVSTLTIQRTQQEDSAVYLCASSLSRLASSYNEQFFGPGTRLTVL.